The clone carrying this T cell receptor beta chain has only a few counts. Sequencing relied on a cDNA template that was reverse transcribed from extracted RNA. Sequenced by immunoSEQ multiplex PCR; TCRdb stores in-frame clones only, minus some. Seen here are roughly 150,000 clones, 45% to 60% observed once, and the top ten hold 19%. Lesional scalp punch biopsies and peripheral blood came from alopecia areata patients. A FACSAria was used to sort CD4+ and CD8+ T cells. These cells came from PBMCs. Per germline, CDR1 SQVTM and CDR2 ANQGSEA. The CDR3 has 15 residues. V was pared by 3 bases and J by 8 bases, with 13 bases of the junction left unmatched. This record belongs to a study of CD8+ T cells in alopecia areata. Study in general: The study gave tofacitinib for 6 to 18 months, then 6 months off drug.

The V gene is TRBV29-1, the J gene TRBJ2-1; 7 nucleotides match TRBD2. This sequence was found in a human donor with alopecia areata. The input for sequencing was CD8+ T cells sorted from blood, taken at week 0. The CDR3 DNA is TGCAGCGTTGAGCAGCCTAGCCGGGAGGACGATGAGCAGTTCTTC. This sequence encodes CSVEQPSREDDEQFF.